What follows are 23 T cell receptor beta chains derived from one specimen sequenced in a study of cytomegalovirus exposure and HLA in healthy donors. PCR involved 60 Vbeta and 13 Jbeta primers. Sequenced by immunoSEQ multiplex PCR; TCRdb stores in-frame clones only, minus some. This sample has 150,000 to 200,000 clones; around 68% occur once, and the top ten carry around 1.5%. The sample taken for sequencing was PBMCs. These receptors all come from a girl under 18 in good health and CMV-seronegative.

The V gene is TRBV11-2, the J gene TRBJ2-2; 10 positions agree with TRBD1. This CDR3 region has 17 residues. Unmatched junction bases numbered 11, after V lost 5 bases and J lost 5 bases. CDR1 is SGHAT, CDR2 FQNNGV, per germline. CDR3 in DNA: TGTGCCAGCAGCCTCCTCCCCGGGACAGGGGTGACCGGGGAGCTGTTTTTT. Its protein is CASSLLPGTGVTGELFF.

The table lists this clone with a few counts. The V and J genes are TRBV6-1 and TRBJ1-5, with 9 bases matching TRBD1. Germline assignment: CDR1 MNHNS and CDR2 SASEGT. The CDR3 is 15 residues long. Trimming cost V 4 bases and J 6 bases; bases outside gene matches: 7. CDR3 DNA: TGTGCCAGCAGTGTGGGGACAGGGACCCCTCAGCCCCAGCATTTT. Translation gives CASSVGTGTPQPQHF.

V and J are TRBV4-1 and TRBJ2-3; no definite D call. This CDR3 comprises 13 residues. Trimming pared 1 base from V and 4 bases from J, leaving 6 bases between. Germline V gives CDR1 MGHRA, CDR2 YSYEKL. In nucleotides, the CDR3 is TGCGCCAGCAGCCAAGCTAGGCCAGATACGCAGTATTTT. Translated: CASSQARPDTQYF.

CDR3 sequence reads: CAITEENTEAFF. In DNA, the CDR3 is TGTGCCATCACAGAAGAGAACACTGAAGCTTTCTTT. The chain couples TRBV2 to TRBJ1-1, with D hard to call. The CDR3 covers 12 residues. Deletions cut 10 bases from V and 1 base from J, with 10 bases between. Germline CDR1 reads SNHLY; CDR2 reads FYNNEI.

The chain uses TRBV5-6 and TRBJ2-3; 8 bases are shared with TRBD2. CDR1 SGHDT and CDR2 YYEEEE come from the germline V gene. The CDR3 contains 16 residues. Unmatched junction bases numbered 5, after V lost 2 bases and J lost 0 bases. The CDR3 loop reads CASSLVAGTSTDTQYF. The CDR3, as DNA: TGTGCCAGCAGCTTAGTAGCGGGGACTAGCACAGATACGCAGTATTTT.

The J gene is TRBJ1-1, the V gene TRBV29-1; 7 bases fit TRBD1. The CDR3 contains 12 residues. J lost 7 bases, V lost 4 bases, and 6 bases had no gene match. Germline values: CDR1 SQVTM, CDR2 ANQGSEA. Here the CDR3 reads CSVGQGEVEAFF. CDR3 coding DNA: TGCAGCGTTGGGCAGGGGGAAGTTGAAGCTTTCTTT.

This clone has only one observation. This rearrangement joins TRBV21-1 to TRBJ2-3; the D call TRBD1 from the table was never checked on the DNA. TRBV21-1 is a known pseudogene. The CDR3 covers 16 residues. The CDR3 nucleotides read TGTGCCAGCAGCAACCGGGACAGGGGGCGCGCAGATACGCAGTATTTT. It is translated as CASSNRDRGRADTQYF.

The table lists this clone with a few counts. J is TRBJ2-7 and V is TRBV10-3; 10 bases are a match to TRBD2. The CDR3 contains 14 residues. The junction had 7 bases not matched to a gene; V was cut back by 6 bases and J by 5 bases. From germline, CDR1 is ENHRY and CDR2 SYGVKD. In DNA, the CDR3 is TGTGCCATCAGCTCTACTAGCGGGGCCGACGAGCAGTACTTC. Translating gives CAISSTSGADEQYF.

This chain connects TRBV7-6 to TRBJ1-2; D is undetermined. Germline loops: CDR1 SGHVS, CDR2 FNYEAQ. The CDR3 extends over 15 amino acids. V was cut by 0 bases and J by 7 bases, with 15 bases left in between. CDR3 protein: CASSLAGSSAGGYTF. The CDR3 DNA reads as TGTGCCAGCAGCTTAGCGGGCAGCTCGGCGGGTGGCTACACCTTC.

In its sample, this clone was seen once. This chain uses TRBV5-1 with TRBJ1-1; 8 nucleotides align to TRBD1. The CDR3 has 13 amino acids. CDR1 SGHRS and CDR2 YFSETQ come from the germline V gene. J was trimmed by 1 base and V by 7 bases; bases with no gene match: 3. CDR3 in amino acids: CASFGQGNTEAFF. CDR3 DNA: TGCGCCAGCTTCGGACAGGGGAACACTGAAGCTTTCTTT.

CDR3 DNA sequence: TGCACCAGCAGCCATCCCATGGAGGAGGGAGGGTACTTC. This translates into CTSSHPMEEGGYF. The V and J genes are TRBV1 and TRBJ2-7; TRBD2 is the table's D call and was not checked against the DNA. TRBV1 is tagged as a pseudogene. This CDR3 has 13 amino acids.

CDR3 sequence: CASSSPGTGRYGYTF. The CDR3 DNA reads TGTGCCAGCAGCTCTCCCGGGACAGGCCGCTATGGCTACACCTTC. The V call is TRBV11-2, the J call TRBJ1-2; 8 nucleotides align to TRBD1. Germline V gene data show CDR1 as SGHAT and CDR2 as FQNNGV. This CDR3 has 15 amino acids. V was clipped by 4 bases and J by 4 bases; unmatched bases: 8.

Of note for this clone: The sample has other DNA sequences that encode this CDR3 too. The CDR3 DNA reads TGTGCCAGCAGCGTAGGTGCGGGGAACACTGAAGCTTTCTTT. Encoded protein: CASSVGAGNTEAFF. This chain connects TRBV9 to TRBJ1-1; no firm D call. Germline V lookup: CDR1 SGDLS, CDR2 YYNGEE. CDR3 size: 14 residues. V was cut by 0 bases and J by 1 base, with 7 bases left in between.

This clone turned up a few times. The chain combines TRBV6-4 with TRBJ2-3; 14 bases are shared with TRBD2. CDR1 is MRHNA, CDR2 SNTAGT, per germline. The CDR3 extends over 15 amino acids. Trimming at V came to 6 bases and at J to 6 bases, leaving 5 bases not matched to a gene. CDR3 bases: TGTGCCAGCAGCCCGACTAGCGGGGGGGGCGATACGCAGTATTTT. Its translation is CASSPTSGGGDTQYF.

For this clone: The junction and the germline gene differ at one end; a read error may be behind it. The CDR3 nucleotides are TGTGCCAGCAGAATCCCGACAGGGGGCCGTAATTCACCCCTCTACTTT. Protein sequence: CASRIPTGGRNSPLYF. The chain is built from TRBV27 and TRBJ1-6; TRBD1 agrees at 10 bases. The CDR3 extends over 16 amino acids. Germline-derived CDR1 and CDR2 are MNHEY and SMNVEV (reference sequence).

The rearrangement links TRBV11-2 to TRBJ1-1; a weak D match, TRBD1 (5 bases). Germline CDR1 SGHAT, CDR2 FQNNGV. The CDR3 totals 14 residues. Trimming cost V 0 bases and J 3 bases, with 8 bases left between them. The CDR3 reads CASSLEIRDTEAFF. CDR3 sequence (DNA): TGTGCCAGCAGCTTAGAAATCAGGGACACTGAAGCTTTCTTT.

The rearrangement links TRBV25-1 to TRBJ1-5; a weak D match, TRBD1 (5 bases). In germline, CDR1 is MGHDK, CDR2 SYGVNS. V was clipped by 3 bases and J by 2 bases, with 11 bases between them. CDR3 length equals 15 residues. For the CDR3, the DNA is TGTGCCAGCAGTGAGGGGCAGCTCGGCAATCAGCCCCAGCATTTT. Protein sequence: CASSEGQLGNQPQHF.

Here the CDR3 DNA reads TGTGCCAGCAGTCGACCGAGCGGTGAGCAGTTCTTC. Amino acids: CASSRPSGEQFF. The rearrangement joins TRBV6-5 to TRBJ2-1; possible D gene TRBD2, 5 bases. Germline lookup yields CDR1 MNHEY and CDR2 SVGAGI. This CDR3 region has 12 residues. The V gene lost 5 bases and the J gene lost 9 bases, with 11 bases spanning the gap.

The rearrangement joins TRBV19 to TRBJ2-7, with D possibly matching TRBD1 (6 bases). The germline V gene has CDR1 LNHDA and CDR2 SQIVND (reference sequence). This CDR3 spans 15 amino acids. Between the trimmed V and J ends, which lost 4 bases and 0 bases, there was a span of 13 bases. The CDR3 region is CASSRDDRTSYEQYF. The DNA for the CDR3 is TGTGCCAGTAGTAGGGACGACAGGACCTCCTACGAGCAGTACTTC.

This clone was seen only a few times. This chain joins TRBV10-2 and TRBJ1-5, with D possibly being TRBD1 (6 bases). The V gene's germline CDR1 is WSHSY and CDR2 SAAADI. This CDR3 has 15 residues. With 2 bases removed from V and 5 bases from J, the gap between germline ends came to 13 bases. The CDR3: CASSETQGPHQPQHF. The DNA for the CDR3 is TGCGCCAGCAGTGAGACCCAGGGGCCGCATCAGCCCCAGCATTTT.

The chain combines TRBV4-1 with TRBJ2-7, with 7 bases fitting TRBD1. Germline assignment: CDR1 MGHRA and CDR2 YSYEKL. The CDR3 is 15 residues long. Losses at the gene ends were 3 bases for V and 7 bases for J; bases not matched to a gene: 12. This CDR3 is CASSQARRTGGEQYF. CDR3 DNA: TGCGCCAGCAGCCAGGCCCGCCGGACAGGCGGGGAGCAGTACTTC.

The rearrangement uses TRBV2 and TRBJ2-1; D is unresolved. The germline V and J ends were trimmed by 6 bases and 12 bases, with 15 bases remaining between them. The CDR3 is 12 amino acids. The germline gives CDR1 SNHLY, CDR2 FYNNEI. The CDR3 region is CASRGDREWQFF. The CDR3 DNA reads TGTGCCAGCAGGGGCGACCGCGAATGGCAGTTCTTC.

This chain joins TRBV2 and TRBJ1-1, with D maybe TRBD1 (6 bases). CDR1 is SNHLY and CDR2 is FYNNEI in the germline V gene. This CDR3 comprises 14 residues. V was clipped by 6 bases and J by 1 base, with 12 bases between them. The CDR3 reads CASRNRGGNTEAFF. The CDR3 DNA reads as TGTGCCAGCAGGAATCGAGGGGGGAACACTGAAGCTTTCTTT.